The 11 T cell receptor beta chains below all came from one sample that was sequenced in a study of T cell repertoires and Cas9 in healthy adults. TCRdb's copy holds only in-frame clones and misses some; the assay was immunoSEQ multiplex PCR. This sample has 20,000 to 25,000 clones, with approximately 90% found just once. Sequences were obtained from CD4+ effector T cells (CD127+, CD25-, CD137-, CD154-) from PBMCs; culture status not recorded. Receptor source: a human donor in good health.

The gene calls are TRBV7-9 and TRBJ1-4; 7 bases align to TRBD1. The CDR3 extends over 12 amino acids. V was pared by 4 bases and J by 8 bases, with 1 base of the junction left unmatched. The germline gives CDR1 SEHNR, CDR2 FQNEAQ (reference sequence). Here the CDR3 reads CASSSTGEKLFF. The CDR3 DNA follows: TGTGCCAGCAGCTCGACAGGGGAAAAACTGTTTTTT.

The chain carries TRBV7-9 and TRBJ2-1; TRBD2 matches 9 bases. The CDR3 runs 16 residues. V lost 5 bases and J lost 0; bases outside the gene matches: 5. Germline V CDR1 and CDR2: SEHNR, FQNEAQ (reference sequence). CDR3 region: CASSLSGGSSYNEQFF. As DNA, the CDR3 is TGTGCCAGCAGCCTGAGCGGGGGGAGCTCCTACAATGAGCAGTTCTTC.

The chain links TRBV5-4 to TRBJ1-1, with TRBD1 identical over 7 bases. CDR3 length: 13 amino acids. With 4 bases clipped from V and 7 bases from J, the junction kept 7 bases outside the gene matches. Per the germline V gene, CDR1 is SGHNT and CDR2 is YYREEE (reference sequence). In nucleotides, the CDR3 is TGTGCCAGCAGCCACCCGGACAGGAATGAAGCTTTCTTT. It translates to CASSHPDRNEAFF.

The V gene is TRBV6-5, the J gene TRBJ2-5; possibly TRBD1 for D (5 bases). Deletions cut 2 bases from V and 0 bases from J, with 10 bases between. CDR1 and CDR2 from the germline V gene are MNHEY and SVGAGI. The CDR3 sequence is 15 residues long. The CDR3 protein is CASSYPTGYQETQYF. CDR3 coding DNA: TGTGCCAGCAGTTACCCAACAGGATACCAAGAGACCCAGTACTTC.

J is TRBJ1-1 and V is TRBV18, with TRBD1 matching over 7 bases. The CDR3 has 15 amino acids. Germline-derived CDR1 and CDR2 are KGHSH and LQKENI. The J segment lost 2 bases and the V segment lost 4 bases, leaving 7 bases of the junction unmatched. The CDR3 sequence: CASSLGTATNTEAFF. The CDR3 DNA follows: TGTGCCAGCTCACTAGGGACAGCAACAAACACTGAAGCTTTCTTT.

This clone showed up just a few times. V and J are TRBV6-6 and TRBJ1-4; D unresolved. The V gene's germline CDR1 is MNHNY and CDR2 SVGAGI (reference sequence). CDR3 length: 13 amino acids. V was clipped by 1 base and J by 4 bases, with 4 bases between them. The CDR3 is CASSYYGNEKLFF. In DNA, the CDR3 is TGTGCCAGCAGTTACTACGGTAATGAAAAACTGTTTTTT.

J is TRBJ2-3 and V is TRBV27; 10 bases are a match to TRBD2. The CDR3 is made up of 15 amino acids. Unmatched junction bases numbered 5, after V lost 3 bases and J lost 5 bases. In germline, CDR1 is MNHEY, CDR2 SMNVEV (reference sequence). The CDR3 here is CASSFTGTSVDTQYF. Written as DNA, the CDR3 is TGTGCCAGCAGTTTCACCGGGACTAGCGTAGATACGCAGTATTTT.

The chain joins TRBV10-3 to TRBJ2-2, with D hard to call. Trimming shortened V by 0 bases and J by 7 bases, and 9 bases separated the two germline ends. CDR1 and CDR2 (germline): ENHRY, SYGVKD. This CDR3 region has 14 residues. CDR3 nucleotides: TGTGCCATCAGTGAGTCGAAGGGAATCGGGGAGCTGTTTTTT. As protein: CAISESKGIGELFF.

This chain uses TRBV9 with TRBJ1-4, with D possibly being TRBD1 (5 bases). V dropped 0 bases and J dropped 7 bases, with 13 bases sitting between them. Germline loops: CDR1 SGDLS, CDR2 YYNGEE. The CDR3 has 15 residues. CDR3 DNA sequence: TGTGCCAGCAGCGTAGGAGGCAGGGAGGGTGAAAAACTGTTTTTT. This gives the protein CASSVGGREGEKLFF.

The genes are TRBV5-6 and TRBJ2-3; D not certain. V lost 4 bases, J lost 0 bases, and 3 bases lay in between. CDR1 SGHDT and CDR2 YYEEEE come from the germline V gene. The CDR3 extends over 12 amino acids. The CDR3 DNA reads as TGTGCCAGCAGCCTAAGCACAGATACGCAGTATTTT. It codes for CASSLSTDTQYF.

Here the CDR3 DNA reads TGTGCCAGCAGCTTGGGTCTAGCGGGATTCCGGGAGACCCAGTACTTC. This sequence encodes CASSLGLAGFRETQYF. This chain connects TRBV5-6 to TRBJ2-5; 9 bases align to TRBD2. The CDR3 is made up of 16 amino acids. Germline CDR1 reads SGHDT; CDR2 reads YYEEEE. The V segment lost 0 bases and the J segment 5 bases; nucleotides outside the gene matches: 8.